The rows below give T cell receptor beta chains drawn from one sample of a study of post-analysis software for immune sequencing data. TCRdb reprocessed the PCR reads via MiXCR and lists one record per CDR3 protein. The profile covers around 440,000 distinct CDR3 sequences, with roughly 45% appearing a single time and 9.5% to 13% taken by the ten largest. The sequenced sample consisted of blood. These receptors all come from a girl under 18 with multiple sclerosis. The CDR3 runs from the conserved cysteine through the conserved F or W. Fields, in order: V gene, clone size, J gene, D gene, CDR3 DNA, CDR3 protein. The D gene is left open where the match is weak. The size entry is marked missing in some rows and otherwise reads once, few, many or a size class.

>TRBV11-3|.|TRBJ2-3|TRBD2
TGTGCCAGCAGCTCGACTAGCGGGAGGGCCGCAGATACGCAGTATTTT
CASSSTSGRAADTQYF
>TRBV5-5|.|TRBJ2-6|.
TGTGCCAGCAGACGACAGGACCAGAGCTCTGGGGCCAACGTCCTGACTTTC
CASRRQDQSSGANVLTF
>TRBV6-5|.|TRBJ2-7|TRBD2
TGTGCCAACAGAGCGGGACTAGCGGACCTCTACGAGCAGTACTTC
CANRAGLADLYEQYF
>TRBV5-1|few|TRBJ2-1|.
TGCGCCAGCAGCTCATCCGGGAATCCATCGAATGAGCAGTTCTTC
CASSSSGNPSNEQFF
>TRBV13|.|TRBJ2-7|TRBD2
TGTGCCAGCAGCTCTTTGGGGCGGGAGAACTACGAGCAGTACTTC
CASSSLGRENYEQYF
>TRBV6-6|.|TRBJ1-5|.
TGTGCCAGCAGTCTCTCGGCAGGGGCGAGAGGGCAGCCCCAGCATTTT
CASSLSAGARGQPQHF
>TRBV5-1|.|TRBJ2-3|.
TGCGCCAGCAGCTTGGACGACCCAGATACGCAGTATTTT
CASSLDDPDTQYF
>TRBV28|.|TRBJ2-1|.
TGTGCCAGCAGTTTAGACCAATATAGTGAGCAGTTCTTC
CASSLDQYSEQFF
>TRBV29-1|.|TRBJ2-7|.
TGCAGCGTTGAGGTTGGTTCCTACGAGCAGTACTTC
CSVEVGSYEQYF
>TRBV10-3|.|TRBJ2-7|TRBD2
TGTGCCATCAGTGGGACCGGGACTAGCAACTACAATGAGCAGTACTTC
CAISGTGTSNYNEQYF
>TRBV9|few|TRBJ2-3|TRBD2
TGTGCCAGCAGCGTAGAGCTAGCGGGAGAAGATACGCAGTATTTT
CASSVELAGEDTQYF
>TRBV4-1|many|TRBJ1-5|.
TGCGCCAGCAGCCAAGATAATTTGCAGCCCCAGCATTTT
CASSQDNLQPQHF
>TRBV20-1|once|TRBJ1-2|TRBD1
TGCAGTGCGCAGACAGGGGGGTTCTATGGCTACACCTTC
CSAQTGGFYGYTF
>TRBV28|few|TRBJ2-7|TRBD2
TGTGCCAGCAGTCCGGGTAGCGGGAGTTCATACGAGCAGTACTTC
CASSPGSGSSYEQYF
>TRBV7-2|.|TRBJ2-3|.
TGTGCCAGCAGCTTAATGATTAGGGATACGCAGTATTTT
CASSLMIRDTQYF
>TRBV29-1|few|TRBJ2-7|.
TGCAGCGTCCACACCCGACAGAGTTCTAGCGAGCAGTACTTC
CSVHTRQSSSEQYF
>TRBV20-1|.|TRBJ2-3|TRBD2
TGCAGTGCTAGTTCTAGCGGGACTTTCACAGATACGCAGTATTTT
CSASSSGTFTDTQYF
>TRBV12-3/TRBV12-4|once|TRBJ1-2|.
TGTGCCAGCAGCCCGCGCGGGGGAAGGGACTATGGCTACACCTTC
CASSPRGGRDYGYTF
>TRBV20-1|.|TRBJ2-5|.
TGCAGTGCTAGAGGGAGGCGGTTCGAAGAGACCCAGTACTTC
CSARGRRFEETQYF
>TRBV20-1|.|TRBJ2-1|.
TGCAGTGCTTTAAGCCGGAGCTCCTACAATGAGCAGTTCTTC
CSALSRSSYNEQFF
>TRBV7-3|.|TRBJ1-2|.
TGTGCCAGCAGCTCACAGGGCTTGGGTGGCTACACCTTC
CASSSQGLGGYTF
>TRBV6-5|few|TRBJ2-7|TRBD2
TGTGCCAGCAGCCCCCTGGCGGGAGTCCACGAGCAGTACTTC
CASSPLAGVHEQYF
>TRBV20-1|.|TRBJ1-1|.
TGCAGTGCTAGAGATACCAGGGTGAACACTGAAGCTTTCTTT
CSARDTRVNTEAFF
>TRBV7-3|few|TRBJ2-7|.
TGTGCCAGCAGCTTAATGGCAGGGTCCTACGAGCAGTACTTC
CASSLMAGSYEQYF
>TRBV20-1|.|TRBJ1-5|.
TGCAGTGCTAGAGATGAGGCGGCAGGTCAGCCCCAGCATTTT
CSARDEAAGQPQHF
>TRBV20-1|.|TRBJ2-3|TRBD2
TGCAGTGCTACCGGGGGGGAGTTCACAGATACGCAGTATTTT
CSATGGEFTDTQYF
>TRBV20-1|.|TRBJ2-7|TRBD2
TGCAGTGCTGGGACTGGCGGGAGCGTACCCTACGAGCAGTACTTC
CSAGTGGSVPYEQYF
>TRBV7-9|.|TRBJ1-4|TRBD1
TGTGCCAGCAGCTTAAGGGACAGGGGTGAAAAACTGTTTTTT
CASSLRDRGEKLFF
>TRBV12-3/TRBV12-4|.|TRBJ2-2|TRBD1
TGTGCCAGCATTGACAGGGACACCGGGGAGCTGTTTTTT
CASIDRDTGELFF
>TRBV4-2|once|TRBJ2-5|.
TGTGCCAGCAGCCAAGATCGTGGCAGAGGGACCCAGTACTTC
CASSQDRGRGTQYF